The TCR beta chain under discussion was sequenced for a study of early T cells in non-severe SARS-CoV-2 infection. Background on the study: Sequenced material consisted of bulk RNA (from unsorted whole blood), and chains were unpaired.

The germline gives CDR1 SEHNR, CDR2 FQNEAQ (reference sequence). There are 14 residues in the CDR3. J lost 9 bases, V lost 8 bases, and 13 bases had no gene match. TCRdb re-called the 5' RACE reads with MiXCR, one entry per CDR3 protein. This sample carries roughly 30,000 distinct CDR3 sequences, about 6% of them seen once, and the ten largest clones take 5% to 7%. The V and J genes are TRBV7-9 and TRBJ1-5; 7 positions match TRBD1. The sequencing sample was made of whole blood. The TCR sequence derives from an adult who was a healthcare worker with PCR-confirmed SARS-CoV-2 infection or an uninfected control (not recorded which). DNA of the CDR3: TGTGCCAGCGGACAGGCCTATGAACAAAGGCCCCAGCATTTT. Amino acid sequence: CASGQAYEQRPQHF.